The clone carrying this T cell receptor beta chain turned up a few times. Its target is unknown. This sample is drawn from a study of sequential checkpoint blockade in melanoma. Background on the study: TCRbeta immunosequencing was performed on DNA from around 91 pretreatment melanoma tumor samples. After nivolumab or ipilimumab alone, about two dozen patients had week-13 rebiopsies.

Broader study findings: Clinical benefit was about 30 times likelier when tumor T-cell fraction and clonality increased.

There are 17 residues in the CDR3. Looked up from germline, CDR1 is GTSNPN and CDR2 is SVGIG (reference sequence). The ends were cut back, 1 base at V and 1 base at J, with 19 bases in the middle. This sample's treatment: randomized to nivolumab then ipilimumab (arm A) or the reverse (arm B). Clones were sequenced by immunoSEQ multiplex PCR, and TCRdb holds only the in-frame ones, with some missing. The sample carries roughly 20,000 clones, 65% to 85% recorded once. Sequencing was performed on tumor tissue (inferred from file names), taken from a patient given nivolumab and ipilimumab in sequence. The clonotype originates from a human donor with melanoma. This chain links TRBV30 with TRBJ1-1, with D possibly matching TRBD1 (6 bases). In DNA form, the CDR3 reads TGTGCCTGGAGTGCACCTCCCACTGGACAGAGGAACACTGAAGCTTTCTTT. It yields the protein CAWSAPPTGQRNTEAFF.